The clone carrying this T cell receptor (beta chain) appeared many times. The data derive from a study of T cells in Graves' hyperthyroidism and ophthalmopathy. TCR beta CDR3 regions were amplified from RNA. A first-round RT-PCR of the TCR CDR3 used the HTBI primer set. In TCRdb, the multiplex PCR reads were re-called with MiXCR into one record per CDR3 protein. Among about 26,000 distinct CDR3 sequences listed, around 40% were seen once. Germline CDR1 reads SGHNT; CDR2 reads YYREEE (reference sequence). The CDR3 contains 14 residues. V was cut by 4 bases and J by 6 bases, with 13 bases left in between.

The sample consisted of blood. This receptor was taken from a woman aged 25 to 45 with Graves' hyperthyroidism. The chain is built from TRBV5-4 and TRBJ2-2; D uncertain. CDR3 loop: CASSLRLVAGELFF. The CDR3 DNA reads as TGTGCCAGCAGCCTAAGACTTGTCGCCGGGGAGCTGTTTTTT.